The clone carrying this T cell receptor (beta chain) showed up just once. This specimen belongs to a study of blood T cell repertoires in COVID-19. Background on the study: Sites in the United States, Italy and Spain provided acute and convalescent COVID-19 samples. The cDNA or gDNA used as material had been derived from T cells, B-cell-depleted T cells, or PBMCs.

As handled by the study authors: Estimated nucleated cell counts came from reference gene primer amplification. Method: immunoSEQ multiplex PCR; TCRdb's copy keeps in-frame clones and lacks some. The V and J calls and clone size are taken from that table; D and trimming were inferred from the DNA. The table records approximately 16,000 clones, about 88% of them present only once. CDR1 is SQVTM, CDR2 ANQGSEA, per germline. The CDR3 spans 11 residues. The V gene lost 5 bases and the J gene lost 3 bases, with 8 bases spanning the gap. The V and J genes are TRBV29-1 and TRBJ2-7; perhaps TRBD1 as D (6 bases). The specimen sequenced was peripheral blood. The receptor's source is a man between 60 and 70 years old with acute or convalescent COVID-19. The CDR3 nucleotides read TGCAGCGTTCGGACAGACTACGAGCAGTACTTC. Translated: CSVRTDYEQYF.